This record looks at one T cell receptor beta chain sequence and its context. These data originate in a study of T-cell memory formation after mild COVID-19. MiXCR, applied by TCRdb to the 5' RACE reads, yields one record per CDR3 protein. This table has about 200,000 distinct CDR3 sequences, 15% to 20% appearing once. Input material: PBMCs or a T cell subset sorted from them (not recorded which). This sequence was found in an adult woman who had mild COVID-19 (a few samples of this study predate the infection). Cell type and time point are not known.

DNA for the CDR3: TGTGCCAGCACCAAAGGGGGGAGTGAAGATACGCAGTATTTT. It encodes CASTKGGSEDTQYF. The chain links TRBV7-8 to TRBJ2-3; possibly TRBD1 or TRBD2 for D (6 bases each). Trimming shortened V by 7 bases and J by 5 bases, and 16 bases separated the two germline ends. CDR1 and CDR2 (germline): SGHVS, FQNEAQ. The CDR3 runs to 14 residues.